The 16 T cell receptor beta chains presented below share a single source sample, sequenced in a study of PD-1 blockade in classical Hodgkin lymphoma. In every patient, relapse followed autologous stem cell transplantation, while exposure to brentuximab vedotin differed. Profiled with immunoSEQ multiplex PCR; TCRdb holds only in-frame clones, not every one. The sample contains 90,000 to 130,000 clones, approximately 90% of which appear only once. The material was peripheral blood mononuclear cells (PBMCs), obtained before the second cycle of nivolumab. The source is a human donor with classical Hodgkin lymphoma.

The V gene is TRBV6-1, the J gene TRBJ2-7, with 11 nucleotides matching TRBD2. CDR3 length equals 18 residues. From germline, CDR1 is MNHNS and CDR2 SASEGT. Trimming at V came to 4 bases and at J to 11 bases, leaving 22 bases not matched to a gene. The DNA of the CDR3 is TGTGCCAGCAGTGCAAAGGTCACGTGGACTAGCGGGCCCTCGGTGGAGTACTTC. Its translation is CASSAKVTWTSGPSVEYF.

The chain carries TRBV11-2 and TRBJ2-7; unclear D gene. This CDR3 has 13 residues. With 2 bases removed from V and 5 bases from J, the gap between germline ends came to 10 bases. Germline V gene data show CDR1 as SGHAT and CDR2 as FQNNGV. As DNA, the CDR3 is TGTGCCAGCAGCTTAAAGTGGTTTCACGAGCAGTACTTC. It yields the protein CASSLKWFHEQYF. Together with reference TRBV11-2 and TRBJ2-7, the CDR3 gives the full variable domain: EAGVAQSPRYKIIEKRQSVAFWCNPISGHATLYWYQQILGQGPKLLIQFQNNGVVDDSQLPKDRFSAERLKGVDSTLKIQPAKLEDSAVYLCASSLKWFHEQYFGPGTRLTVT.

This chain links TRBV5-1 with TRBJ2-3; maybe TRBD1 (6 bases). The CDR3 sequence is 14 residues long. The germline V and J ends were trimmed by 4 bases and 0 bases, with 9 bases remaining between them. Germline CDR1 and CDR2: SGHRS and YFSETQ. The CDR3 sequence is CASSPGQSTDTQYF. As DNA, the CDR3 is TGCGCCAGCAGCCCCGGACAGAGCACAGATACGCAGTATTTT.

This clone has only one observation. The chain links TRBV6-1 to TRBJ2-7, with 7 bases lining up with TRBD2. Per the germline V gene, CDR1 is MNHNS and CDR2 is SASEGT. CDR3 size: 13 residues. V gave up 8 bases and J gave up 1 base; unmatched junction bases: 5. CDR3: CASSSGTSYEQYF. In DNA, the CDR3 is TGTGCCAGCTCGAGCGGGACTTCCTACGAGCAGTACTTC.

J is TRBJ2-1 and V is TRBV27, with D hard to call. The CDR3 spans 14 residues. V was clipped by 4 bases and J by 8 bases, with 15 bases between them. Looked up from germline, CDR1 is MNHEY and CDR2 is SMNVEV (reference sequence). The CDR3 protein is CASSSLDQDDEQFF. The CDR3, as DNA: TGTGCCAGCAGTTCCCTGGACCAGGACGATGAGCAGTTCTTC.

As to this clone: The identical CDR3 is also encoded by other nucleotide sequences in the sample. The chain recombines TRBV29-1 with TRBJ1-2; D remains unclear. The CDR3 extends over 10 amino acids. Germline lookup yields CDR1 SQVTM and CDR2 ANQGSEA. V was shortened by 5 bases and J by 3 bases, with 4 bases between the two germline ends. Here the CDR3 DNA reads TGCAGCGTTCTTCACTATGGCTACACCTTC. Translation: CSVLHYGYTF.

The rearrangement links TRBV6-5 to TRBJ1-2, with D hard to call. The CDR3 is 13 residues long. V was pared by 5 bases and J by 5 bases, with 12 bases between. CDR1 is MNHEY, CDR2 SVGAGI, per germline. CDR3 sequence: CASSPDGSYGYTF. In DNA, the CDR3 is TGTGCCAGCAGTCCGGACGGATCTTATGGCTACACCTTC.

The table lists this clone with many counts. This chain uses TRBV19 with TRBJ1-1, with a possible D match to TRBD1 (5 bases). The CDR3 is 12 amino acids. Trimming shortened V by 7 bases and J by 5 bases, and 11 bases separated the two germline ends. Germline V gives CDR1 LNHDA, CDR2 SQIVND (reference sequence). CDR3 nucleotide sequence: TGTGCCAGTAATGTGGGGCATACTGAAGCTTTCTTT. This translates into CASNVGHTEAFF.

This CDR3 is CASGWAIEQYF. CDR3 sequence (DNA): TGTGCCAGCGGGTGGGCCATCGAGCAGTACTTC. The chain links TRBV6-1 to TRBJ2-7; D is uncertain. Deletions cut 8 bases from V and 6 bases from J, with 11 bases between. CDR1 and CDR2 from the germline V gene are MNHNS and SASEGT. CDR3 length equals 11 residues.

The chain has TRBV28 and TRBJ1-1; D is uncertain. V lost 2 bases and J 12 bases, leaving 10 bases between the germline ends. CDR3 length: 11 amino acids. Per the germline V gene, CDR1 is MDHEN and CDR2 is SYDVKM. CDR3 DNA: TGTGCCAGCAGTTTAATGAGGGTTACTTTCTTT. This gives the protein CASSLMRVTFF.

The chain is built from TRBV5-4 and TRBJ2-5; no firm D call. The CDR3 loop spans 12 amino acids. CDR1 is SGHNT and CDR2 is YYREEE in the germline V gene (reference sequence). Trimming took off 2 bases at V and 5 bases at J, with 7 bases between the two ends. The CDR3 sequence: CASSFRSETQYF. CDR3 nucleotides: TGTGCCAGCAGCTTCCGGTCGGAGACCCAGTACTTC.

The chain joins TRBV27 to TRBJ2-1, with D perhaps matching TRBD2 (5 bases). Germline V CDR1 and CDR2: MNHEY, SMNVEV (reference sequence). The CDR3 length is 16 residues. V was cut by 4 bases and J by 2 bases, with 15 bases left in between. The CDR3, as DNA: TGTGCCAGCAGTTCGGGGAGCCTGAGGACCTACAATGAGCAGTTCTTC. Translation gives CASSSGSLRTYNEQFF.

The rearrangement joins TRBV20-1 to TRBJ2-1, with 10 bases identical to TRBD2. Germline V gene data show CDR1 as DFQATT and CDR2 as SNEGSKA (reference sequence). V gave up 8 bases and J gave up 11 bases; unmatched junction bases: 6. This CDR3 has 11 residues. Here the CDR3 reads CSWEREGQQFF. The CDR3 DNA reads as TGCAGTTGGGAGCGGGAGGGCCAGCAGTTCTTC.

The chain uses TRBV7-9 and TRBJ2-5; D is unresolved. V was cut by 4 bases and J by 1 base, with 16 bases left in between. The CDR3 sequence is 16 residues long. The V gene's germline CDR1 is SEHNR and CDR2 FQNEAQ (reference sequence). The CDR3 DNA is TGTGCCAGCAGCTCACGTCGTCAGTATCCCCAAGAGACCCAGTACTTC. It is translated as CASSSRRQYPQETQYF.

CDR3 in amino acids: CASSLSLAPYEQYF. The DNA of the CDR3 is TGTGCCAGCAGTTTATCCCTAGCTCCCTACGAGCAGTACTTC. V and J are TRBV27 and TRBJ2-7, with D possibly being TRBD2 (5 bases). This CDR3 has 14 residues. Trimming took off 0 bases at V and 2 bases at J, with 8 bases between the two ends. Germline V gene sequence: CDR1 MNHEY, CDR2 SMNVEV (reference sequence).

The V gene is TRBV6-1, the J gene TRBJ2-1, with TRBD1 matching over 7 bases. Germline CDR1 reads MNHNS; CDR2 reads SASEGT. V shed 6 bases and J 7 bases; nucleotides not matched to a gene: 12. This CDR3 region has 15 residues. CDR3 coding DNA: TGTGCCAGCAGGTTACAGGGGTCAGGGCGAAATGAGCAGTTCTTC. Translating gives CASRLQGSGRNEQFF.